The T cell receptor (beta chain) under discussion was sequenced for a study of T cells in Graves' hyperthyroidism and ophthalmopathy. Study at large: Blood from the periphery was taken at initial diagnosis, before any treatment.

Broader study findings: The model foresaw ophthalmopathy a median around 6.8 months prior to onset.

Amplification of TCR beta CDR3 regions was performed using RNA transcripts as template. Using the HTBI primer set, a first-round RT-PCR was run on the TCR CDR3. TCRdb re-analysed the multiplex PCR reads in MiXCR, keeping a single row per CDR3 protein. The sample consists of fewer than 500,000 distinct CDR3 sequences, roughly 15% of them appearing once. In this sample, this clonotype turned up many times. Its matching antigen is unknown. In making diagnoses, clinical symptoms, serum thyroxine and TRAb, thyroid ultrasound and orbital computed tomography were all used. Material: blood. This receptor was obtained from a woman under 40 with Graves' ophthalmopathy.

The CDR3 protein is CASSLGYDTEAFF. The CDR3 nucleotides are TGTGCCAGCAGCTTAGGCTATGACACTGAAGCTTTCTTT. V gene TRBV7-6 combines with J gene TRBJ1-1; D uncertain. This CDR3 region has 13 residues. V lost 1 base, J lost 3 bases, and 6 bases lay in between. The germline gives CDR1 SGHVS, CDR2 FNYEAQ.